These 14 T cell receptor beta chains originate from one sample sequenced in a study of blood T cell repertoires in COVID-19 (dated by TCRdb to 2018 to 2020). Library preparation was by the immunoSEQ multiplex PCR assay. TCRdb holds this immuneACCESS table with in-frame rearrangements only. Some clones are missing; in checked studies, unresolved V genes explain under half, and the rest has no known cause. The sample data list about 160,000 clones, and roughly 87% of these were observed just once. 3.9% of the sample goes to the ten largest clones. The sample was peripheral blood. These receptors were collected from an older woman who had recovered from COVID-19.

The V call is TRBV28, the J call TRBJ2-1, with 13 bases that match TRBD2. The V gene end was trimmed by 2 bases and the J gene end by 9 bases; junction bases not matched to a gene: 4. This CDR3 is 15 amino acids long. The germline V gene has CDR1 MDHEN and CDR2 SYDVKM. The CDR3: CASSLTSGGALEQFF. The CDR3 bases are TGTGCCAGCAGTTTAACTAGCGGGGGGGCCCTTGAGCAGTTCTTC.

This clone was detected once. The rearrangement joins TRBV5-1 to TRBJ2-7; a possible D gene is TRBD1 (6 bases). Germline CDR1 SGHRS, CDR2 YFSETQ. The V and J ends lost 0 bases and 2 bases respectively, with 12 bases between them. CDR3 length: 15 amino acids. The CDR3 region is CASSLVIGQTYEQYF. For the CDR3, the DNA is TGCGCCAGCAGCTTGGTTATAGGACAGACCTACGAGCAGTACTTC.

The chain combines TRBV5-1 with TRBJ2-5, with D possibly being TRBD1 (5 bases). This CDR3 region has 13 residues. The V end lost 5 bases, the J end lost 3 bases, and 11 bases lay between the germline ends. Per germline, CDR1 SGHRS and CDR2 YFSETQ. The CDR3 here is CASSFTTEETQYF. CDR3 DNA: TGCGCCAGCAGTTTTACGACAGAAGAGACCCAGTACTTC.

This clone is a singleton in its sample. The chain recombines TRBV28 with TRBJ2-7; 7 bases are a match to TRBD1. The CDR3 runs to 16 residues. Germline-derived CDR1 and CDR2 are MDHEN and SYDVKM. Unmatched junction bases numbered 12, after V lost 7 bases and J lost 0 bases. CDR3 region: CASTLGGQSSSYEQYF. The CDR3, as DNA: TGTGCCAGCACCTTAGGGGGACAGAGCAGCTCCTACGAGCAGTACTTC.

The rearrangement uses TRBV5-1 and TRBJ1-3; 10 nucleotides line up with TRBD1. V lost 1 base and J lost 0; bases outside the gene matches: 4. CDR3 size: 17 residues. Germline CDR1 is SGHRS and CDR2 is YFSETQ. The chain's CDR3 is CASSLRTGGGSGNTIYF. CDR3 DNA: TGCGCCAGCAGCTTGAGGACAGGGGGAGGCTCTGGAAACACCATATATTTT.

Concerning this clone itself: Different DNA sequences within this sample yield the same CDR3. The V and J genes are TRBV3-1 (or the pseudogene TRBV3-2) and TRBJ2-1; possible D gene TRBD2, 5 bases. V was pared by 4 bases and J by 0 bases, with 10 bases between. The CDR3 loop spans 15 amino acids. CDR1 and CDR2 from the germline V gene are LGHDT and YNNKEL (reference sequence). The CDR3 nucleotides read TGTGCCAGCAGCCCCACTAGAAGCTCCTACAATGAGCAGTTCTTC. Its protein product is CASSPTRSSYNEQFF.

The CDR3 DNA is TGTGCCAGTAACGACAGGGTCGAGAACTATGGCTACACCTTC. This translates into CASNDRVENYGYTF. The chain combines TRBV19 with TRBJ1-2; TRBD1 matches at 7 bases. CDR3 length equals 14 residues. The J segment lost 2 bases and the V segment lost 7 bases, leaving 7 bases of the junction unmatched. Germline-derived CDR1 and CDR2 are LNHDA and SQIVND (reference sequence).

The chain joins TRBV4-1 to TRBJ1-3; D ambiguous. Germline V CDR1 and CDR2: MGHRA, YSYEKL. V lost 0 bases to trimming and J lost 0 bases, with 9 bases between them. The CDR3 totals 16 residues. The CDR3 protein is CASSQDGPSSGNTIYF. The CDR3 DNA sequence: TGCGCCAGCAGCCAAGATGGGCCTTCCTCTGGAAACACCATATATTTT.

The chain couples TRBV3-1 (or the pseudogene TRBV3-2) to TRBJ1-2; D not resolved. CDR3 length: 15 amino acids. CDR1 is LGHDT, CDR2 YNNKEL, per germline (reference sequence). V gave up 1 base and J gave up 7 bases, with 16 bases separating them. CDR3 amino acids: CASSQVGGRQIGYTF. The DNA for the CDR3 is TGTGCCAGCAGCCAAGTTGGAGGGAGGCAGATTGGCTACACCTTC.

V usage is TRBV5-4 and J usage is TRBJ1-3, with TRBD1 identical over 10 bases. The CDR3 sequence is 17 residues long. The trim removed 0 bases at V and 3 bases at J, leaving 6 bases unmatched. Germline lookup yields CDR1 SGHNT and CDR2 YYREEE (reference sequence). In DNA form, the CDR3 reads TGTGCCAGCAGCTTGGAAGGGACAGGGGAAGATGGAAACACCATATATTTT. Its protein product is CASSLEGTGEDGNTIYF. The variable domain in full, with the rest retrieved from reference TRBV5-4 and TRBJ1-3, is ETGVTQSPTHLIKTRGQQVTLRCSSQSGHNTVSWYQQALGQGPQFIFQYYREEENGRGNFPPRFSGLQFPNYSSELNVNALELDDSALYLCASSLEGTGEDGNTIYFGEGSWLTVV.

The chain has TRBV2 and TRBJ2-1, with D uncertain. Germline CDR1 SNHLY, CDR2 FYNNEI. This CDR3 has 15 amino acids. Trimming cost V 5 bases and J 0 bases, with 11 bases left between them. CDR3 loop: CASSLTGNSYNEQFF. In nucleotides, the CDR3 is TGTGCCAGCAGTCTGACTGGCAACTCCTACAATGAGCAGTTCTTC.

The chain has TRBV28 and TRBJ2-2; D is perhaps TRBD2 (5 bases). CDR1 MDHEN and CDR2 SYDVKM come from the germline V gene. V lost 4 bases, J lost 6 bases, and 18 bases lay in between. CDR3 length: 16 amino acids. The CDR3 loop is CASSSPPSERAGELFF. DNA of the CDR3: TGTGCCAGCAGTTCCCCACCTTCAGAGAGGGCCGGGGAGCTGTTTTTT.

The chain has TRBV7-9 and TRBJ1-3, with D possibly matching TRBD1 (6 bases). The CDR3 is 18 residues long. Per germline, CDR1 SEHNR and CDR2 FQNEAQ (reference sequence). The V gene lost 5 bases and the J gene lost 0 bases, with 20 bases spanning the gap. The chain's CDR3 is CASSLGQLPGSSGNTIYF. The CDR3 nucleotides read TGTGCCAGCAGCCTAGGACAGTTGCCGGGCAGCTCTGGAAACACCATATATTTT.

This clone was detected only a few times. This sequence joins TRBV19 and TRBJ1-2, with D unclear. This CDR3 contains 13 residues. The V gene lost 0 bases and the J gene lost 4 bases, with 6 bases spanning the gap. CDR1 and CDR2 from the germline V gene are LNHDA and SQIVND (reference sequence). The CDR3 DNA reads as TGTGCCAGTAGTATAGACGTTATCTATGGCTACACCTTC. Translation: CASSIDVIYGYTF.